Listed here are 9 T cell receptor beta chains from one sample, sequenced in a study of blood T cells in healthy people across ages. Alongside a J-beta primer mix, a sample-barcoded 5' primer served in a second PCR lasting about 7 to 12 cycles. One entry per CDR3 protein results from TCRdb running MiXCR on the 5' RACE reads. Of about 670,000 distinct CDR3 sequences in the sample, 40% to 45% were seen once. Sequencing was done on a sample of blood. The origin of the receptors is an elderly man in good health.

This clonotype was found a few times. The chain uses TRBV20-1 and TRBJ2-5, with 10 bases that match TRBD2. CDR1 is DFQATT and CDR2 is SNEGSKA in the germline V gene (reference sequence). The CDR3 has 17 amino acids. After removal of 0 bases from V and 1 base from J, the junction contained 8 bases not matched to a gene. The CDR3 is CSARDAIAGGLQETQYF. The CDR3 DNA is TGCAGTGCTAGAGATGCAATAGCGGGGGGCCTCCAAGAGACCCAGTACTTC.

The chain links TRBV10-3 to TRBJ1-5; no clear D. Germline V CDR1 and CDR2: ENHRY, SYGVKD. The germline V and J ends were trimmed by 0 bases and 4 bases, with 7 bases remaining between them. The CDR3 totals 14 residues. This CDR3 reads CAISESGRNQPQHF. The DNA for the CDR3 is TGTGCCATCAGTGAGTCGGGGAGGAATCAGCCCCAGCATTTT.

V is TRBV25-1 and J is TRBJ2-1; 8 nucleotides align to TRBD1. In germline, CDR1 is MGHDK, CDR2 SYGVNS. The CDR3 runs 15 residues. The ends lost 5 bases at V and 1 base at J; junction bases unmatched: 4. This chain's CDR3 is CASSRDRLSYNEQFF. CDR3 in DNA: TGTGCCAGCAGTCGGGACAGGCTATCCTACAATGAGCAGTTCTTC.

This clonotype appeared a few times. The chain joins TRBV29-1 to TRBJ2-1, with 12 bases aligning to TRBD2. Germline V CDR1 and CDR2: SQVTM, ANQGSEA. The CDR3 has 15 residues. Germline trimming cut 1 base from V and 9 bases from J; bases unmatched to any gene: 7. The CDR3 protein is CSVEGVLAGGLEQFF. For the CDR3, the DNA is TGCAGCGTTGAAGGCGTACTAGCGGGGGGTCTTGAGCAGTTCTTC.

The chain joins TRBV4-3 to TRBJ1-6; D remains unclear. This CDR3 spans 14 amino acids. V gave up 5 bases and J gave up 9 bases, with 14 bases separating them. Germline V gene lookup returns CDR1 LGHNA and CDR2 YSLEER. The CDR3 loop reads CASSGALVASPLHF. CDR3 bases: TGCGCCAGCAGCGGAGCGTTGGTGGCTTCACCCCTCCACTTT.

This clonotype was counted only a few times. The V call is TRBV6-5, the J call TRBJ2-1; 7 positions agree with TRBD1. V gave up 2 bases and J gave up 2 bases; unmatched junction bases: 3. Germline CDR1 MNHEY, CDR2 SVGAGI. This CDR3 is built from 15 residues. DNA of the CDR3: TGTGCCAGCAGTTACAGGGGGCAAACCTACAATGAGCAGTTCTTC. This codes for CASSYRGQTYNEQFF.

There are a few counts of this clonotype. The J gene is TRBJ2-7, the V gene TRBV6-1; D gene unclear. Germline CDR1 reads MNHNS; CDR2 reads SASEGT. Trimming cost V 4 bases and J 6 bases, with 7 bases left between them. The CDR3 runs to 11 residues. CDR3 amino acids: CASSARAEQYF. CDR3 coding DNA: TGTGCCAGCAGTGCCCGCGCCGAGCAGTACTTC.

Concerning this clonotype: An end of the junction does not agree with germline; a read error may underlie this. The chain has TRBV28 and TRBJ2-1; possibly TRBD2 for D (6 bases). Looked up from germline, CDR1 is MDHEN and CDR2 is SYDVKM. The CDR3 consists of 14 residues. The CDR3 sequence is CASGVGGSYDEQFF. The CDR3 bases are TGTGCCAGCGGGGTCGGGGGTTCCTACGATGAGCAGTTCTTC.

This chain connects TRBV28 to TRBJ1-2; 10 nucleotides line up with TRBD1. CDR3 length: 12 amino acids. Germline loops: CDR1 MDHEN, CDR2 SYDVKM. The V segment lost 5 bases and the J segment 13 bases; nucleotides outside the gene matches: 7. In DNA form, the CDR3 reads TGTGCCAGCAGTCTTGACAGGGGGCGTCTCACCTTC. Amino acid sequence: CASSLDRGRLTF.